This is a list of T cell receptor beta chains from one sample in a study of T cell changes during pregnancy in multiple sclerosis. Data came from immunoSEQ multiplex PCR; TCRdb stores just in-frame clones and leaves some out. This sample yields approximately 94,000 clones, of which about 92% are seen a single time; less than 2% belongs to the top ten. The specimen was peripheral blood, collected after pregnancy. The receptors were sampled from a female donor with multiple sclerosis, enrolled in a pregnancy study. Both conserved end residues are part of each CDR3. The D gene is left open where the match is weak. Some rows mark clone size as missing; the rest say once, few, many or name a class of expanded clone.

size | J | D | V | DNA | CDR3
NA | TRBJ1-3 | NA | TRBV19 | TGTGCCACCCTAGCGAGCTGGAACACCATATATTTT | CATLASWNTIYF
NA | TRBJ1-2 | TRBD1 | TRBV28 | TGTGCCAGCAGGATGACAGGGGACTATGGCTACACCTTC | CASRMTGDYGYTF
NA | TRBJ1-6 | NA | TRBV5-1 | TGCGCCAGCAGGGAAGATCTAGGGAGCTCCTATAATTCACCCCTCCACTTT | CASREDLGSSYNSPLHF
NA | TRBJ2-1 | TRBD2 | TRBV7-9 | TGTGCCAGCAGCTTTGCGGGAGGGCCGGGGAATGACGAGCAGTTCTTC | CASSFAGGPGNDEQFF
NA | TRBJ2-1 | NA | TRBV6-1 | TGTGCCAGCAGTGAAATACAAGATGAGCAGTTCTTC | CASSEIQDEQFF
once | TRBJ2-1 | TRBD2 | TRBV11-2 | TGTGCCAGCAGCTTAGGCCTAGCGGGAGGGTTTCCCTACAATGAGCAGTTCTTC | CASSLGLAGGFPYNEQFF
few | TRBJ2-2 | TRBD2 | TRBV30 | TGTGCCTGGAGCCGCCGCGCGGCGGGAGATTCATCCGGGGAGCTGTTTTTT | CAWSRRAAGDSSGELFF
NA | TRBJ1-1 | TRBD1 | TRBV30 | TGTGCCGGATCCCTAGACAGGGGGCGTGAAGAGTCGAAGGACACTGAAGCTTTCTTT | CAGSLDRGREESKDTEAFF
NA | TRBJ2-3 | TRBD1 | TRBV7-6 | TGTGCCAGCAGCCGGGGACAGGGACACACAGATACGCAGTATTTT | CASSRGQGHTDTQYF
NA | TRBJ1-1 | NA | TRBV6-1 | TGTGCCAGCAGAATGAGGACAGCGAACACTGAAGCTTTCTTT | CASRMRTANTEAFF
NA | TRBJ1-1 | NA | TRBV19 | TGTGCCAGTAGTATACCCGCGGGTGGGAACACTGAAGCTTTCTTT | CASSIPAGGNTEAFF
NA | TRBJ1-5 | NA | TRBV7-6 | TGTGCCAGCAGCTTATTTGGAGGCAATCAGCCCCAGCATTTT | CASSLFGGNQPQHF
NA | TRBJ2-7 | NA | TRBV4-2 | TGTGCCAGCAGCCAACAACTAGCCTCCTACGAGCAGTACTTC | CASSQQLASYEQYF
NA | TRBJ1-6 | NA | TRBV27 | TGTGCCAGCAGTTTATCGATGGACAGCTCCTATAATTCACCCCTCCACTTT | CASSLSMDSSYNSPLHF
NA | TRBJ2-1 | NA | TRBV6-4 | TGTGCCAGCAGTCCCGGGACTCCGGGGTACAATGAGCAGTTCTTC | CASSPGTPGYNEQFF
NA | TRBJ1-4 | NA | TRBV4-1 | TGCGCCAGCAGCCAAGCAGGGGTGGTTGGCGGAGAAAAACTGTTTTTT | CASSQAGVVGGEKLFF
NA | TRBJ2-3 | NA | TRBV7-3 | TGTGCCAGCAGCTTAGGGCTGTCGGGGAGCACAGATACGCAGTATTTT | CASSLGLSGSTDTQYF
once | TRBJ1-2 | TRBD1 | TRBV5-5 | TGTGCCAGCAGCTTGAGAGGGGGCGCTGGCTATGGCTACACCTTC | CASSLRGGAGYGYTF
NA | TRBJ1-2 | TRBD1 | TRBV6-1 | TGTGCCAGCAGTCCACAGGGGACTTATGGCTACACCTTC | CASSPQGTYGYTF
NA | TRBJ2-7 | TRBD1 | TRBV15 | TGTGCCACCAGTACAGGGGCCTACGAGCAGTACTTC | CATSTGAYEQYF
NA | TRBJ1-2 | NA | TRBV6-1 | TGTGCCAGCAGTGAACGACCGGGGTACTATGGCTACACCTTC | CASSERPGYYGYTF
NA | TRBJ2-5 | NA | TRBV6-1 | TGTGCCATGGCCGAGCAGGGGCAGACCCAGTACTTC | CAMAEQGQTQYF
NA | TRBJ2-7 | NA | TRBV7-3 | TGTGCCAGCAGCCTTCCCTACGAGCAGTACTTC | CASSLPYEQYF
NA | TRBJ1-2 | NA | TRBV5-5 | TGTGCCAGCAGCTTGGATAATGGCTACACCTTC | CASSLDNGYTF
NA | TRBJ1-2 | NA | TRBV28 | TGTGCCAGCAGTACAGGGACCTATGGCTACACCTTC | CASSTGTYGYTF
NA | TRBJ2-7 | NA | TRBV7-3 | TGTGCCAGCAGCTTCGCCGGAGGCTACGAGCAGTACTTC | CASSFAGGYEQYF
NA | TRBJ2-1 | NA | TRBV4-1 | TGCGCCAGCAGCCCGGGGGGCCTCACCTACAATGAGCAGTTCTTC | CASSPGGLTYNEQFF
NA | TRBJ1-2 | TRBD1 | TRBV30 | TGTGCCTGGAGTCTTACAGGGGGCTTGGGCTACACCTTC | CAWSLTGGLGYTF
NA | TRBJ2-3 | NA | TRBV28 | TGTGCCAGCAGTGATCCCTCAGTTCGTGCAGATACGCAGTATTTT | CASSDPSVRADTQYF
NA | TRBJ2-2 | TRBD1 | TRBV5-4 | TGTGCCAGCAGTCCTCGGGACAGGAACACCGGGGAGCTGTTTTTT | CASSPRDRNTGELFF
NA | TRBJ1-2 | TRBD1 | TRBV6-5 | TGTGCCAGCAGTTCCAGGACAGGGGGTTATGGCTACACCTTC | CASSSRTGGYGYTF
NA | TRBJ1-5 | TRBD1 | TRBV19 | TGTGCCAGTAGTGACAGGGGGTTATATCAGCCCCAGCATTTT | CASSDRGLYQPQHF
NA | TRBJ2-5 | NA | TRBV18 | TGTGCCAGCTCACCACTGTCAGAAGAGACCCAGTACTTC | CASSPLSEETQYF
NA | TRBJ2-2 | NA | TRBV5-6 | TGTGCCAGCAGCTTGGTCGGGAGTGGTACCGGGGAGCTGTTTTTT | CASSLVGSGTGELFF
once | TRBJ2-5 | TRBD2 | TRBV28 | TGTGCCAGCAGTTCTCTAGCGGGAGGGACGGAGACCCAGTACTTC | CASSSLAGGTETQYF
NA | TRBJ1-2 | NA | TRBV30 | TGTGCCTGGAGTGTACGATTGCCGTCAGGGACTAACTATGGCTACACCTTC | CAWSVRLPSGTNYGYTF
NA | TRBJ1-3 | NA | TRBV7-2 | TGTGCCAGCAGCTTACGGAGATTCCAGGGAAACACCATATATTTT | CASSLRRFQGNTIYF
once | TRBJ1-2 | TRBD1 | TRBV2 | TGTGCCAGCAGTGAATTAGACAGGGAAGTCTATGGCTACACCTTC | CASSELDREVYGYTF
NA | TRBJ1-2 | NA | TRBV28 | TGTGCCAGCAGTGGGGGGATGTCTAACTATGGCTACACCTTC | CASSGGMSNYGYTF
NA | TRBJ2-2 | TRBD1 | TRBV6-6 | TGTGCCAGCAGGGGACAGAGAGACACCGGGGAGCTGTTTTTT | CASRGQRDTGELFF
NA | TRBJ2-7 | NA | TRBV7-8 | TGTGCCAGCAGTAGGGACAACCCAGCATACTCCTACGAGCAGTACTTC | CASSRDNPAYSYEQYF
NA | TRBJ1-2 | NA | TRBV7-6 | TGTGCCAGCAGCTTAGGGGCCGTGGGAGCTAACTATGGCTACACCTTC | CASSLGAVGANYGYTF
NA | TRBJ2-2 | NA | TRBV18 | TGTGCCAGCTCATCGCACAGGGATTCCGGGGAGCTGTTTTTT | CASSSHRDSGELFF
NA | TRBJ2-1 | TRBD1 | TRBV4-3 | TGCGCCAGCAGCCAAGATCGAAGGGACAGGGGAGTCAATGAGCAGTTCTTC | CASSQDRRDRGVNEQFF
NA | TRBJ2-7 | TRBD1 | TRBV11-1 | TGTGCCAGCAGCAGGGGACAGGGGGCCTACGAGCAGTACTTC | CASSRGQGAYEQYF
once | TRBJ1-1 | NA | TRBV5-1 | TGCGCCAGCAGCTTGGTAGGGGAGGGCACTGAAGCTTTCTTT | CASSLVGEGTEAFF
NA | TRBJ1-1 | NA | TRBV7-9 | TGTGCCAGCAGCTCGATGACATCAGCGGGTATGAACACTGAAGCTTTCTTT | CASSSMTSAGMNTEAFF
NA | TRBJ1-2 | NA | TRBV28 | TGTGCCAGCAGGCCGTCGGGGGGAAACTATGGCTACACCTTC | CASRPSGGNYGYTF
NA | TRBJ2-5 | TRBD1 | TRBV7-9 | TGTGCCAGCAGCTTCTTACAGGGGAAAGAGACCCAGTACTTC | CASSFLQGKETQYF
NA | TRBJ2-7 | NA | TRBV6-5 | TGTGCCAGCAGCCTTCCAGGTTACGAGCAGTACTTC | CASSLPGYEQYF
NA | TRBJ1-2 | TRBD1 | TRBV11-2 | TGTGCCAGCAGCTTATATGGACAGGGCTATGGCTACACCTTC | CASSLYGQGYGYTF
NA | TRBJ2-3 | TRBD2 | TRBV13 | TGTGCCAGCAGCCTCGGTAGCGGGAGGTTGGATACGCAGTATTTT | CASSLGSGRLDTQYF